This T cell receptor beta chain emerged from a study of cytomegalovirus exposure and HLA in healthy donors. Points on this clone: Other DNA sequences of this sample code for an identical CDR3.

PCR involved 60 Vbeta and 13 Jbeta primers. Here immunoSEQ multiplex PCR was the method, and the copy in TCRdb shows in-frame clones only, minus some. The sample lists 130,000 to 150,000 clones; around 79% were seen once. V lost 1 base and J 1 base, leaving 7 bases between the germline ends. In germline, CDR1 is SGHRS, CDR2 YFSETQ. The CDR3 length is 14 residues. Input material: PBMCs. The sequence derives from a man aged 18 to 30 in good health and CMV-seronegative. The genes are TRBV5-1 and TRBJ2-3; D remains unclear. CDR3 sequence: CASSLWQGTDTQYF. The CDR3 bases are TGCGCCAGCAGCTTGTGGCAGGGCACAGATACGCAGTATTTT.